This T cell receptor beta chain was identified in a study of shared T cell receptors in the human thymus (dated by TCRdb to the early 2020s). For context, the study as a whole: The study examined how the human thymus generates shared, self-reactive T-cell receptor alpha chains.

Library preparation was by the immunoSEQ multiplex PCR assay. Entries here come from immuneACCESS through TCRdb and include only in-frame sequences with V and J called. Some clones fail to appear in such tables; in the studies checked, an unresolved V gene covers under half of the shortfall, and the cause of the remainder is unknown. The sample profile shows 550,000 to 800,000 clones; 70% to 90% of them were found once. 0.0095% to 0.013% of the sample is in the top ten clones. As for this clone: Its antigen remains unidentified. The input lacks base qualities; no much larger clone sits a single base away.

From the cysteine through the phenylalanine, the CDR3 covers 12 amino acids. Just the 36-base CDR3 DNA is kept, in frame starting at base 1. V and J lose 7 bases and 5 bases, and a span of 14 bases separates them. Looking up the germline V gene yields CDR1 SQVTM and CDR2 ANQGSEA. The same data also went into a second study, on human thymus T cells. As the second study states: Donors were immunologically healthy infants undergoing open corrective cardiac surgery for congenital heart defects in Finland. Thymus tissue was obtained as surgical resects removed during corrective cardiac surgery. V and J gene segment usage appeared biased in both thymic and peripheral blood repertoires. Highly overlapping thymic TCR repertoires among unrelated individuals were reported in the related research. TCR alpha and beta repertoires from seven to nine infant thymus samples and a few related peripheral blood samples were characterized in the study. Donor ages ranging from about 6 to 244 days were recorded, and about six male and a couple of female infants were included in the cohort. Thymocytes were released mechanically from tissue and stored at -70 °C as pellets of roughly 9.5-32 million cells. A QIAsymphony instrument was used to extract genomic DNA from frozen cell pellets. TCRB and TCRAD loci were amplified from a standardized quantity of quality-controlled genomic DNA using the immunoSEQ multiplex PCR assay. The V(D)J region was spanned by amplicons of a length sufficient to cover the CDR3 and to identify V and J genes. Through the commercial immunoSEQ service, the amplicons were sequenced on an Illumina platform. Primer bias and sequencing errors were corrected as previously described, and TCRAD and TCRB definitions were based on the IMGT database. Repertoires were analysed with immunoSEQ Analyzer 3.0 and VDJTools, covering basic statistics, V/J segment usage, diversity estimates, rarefaction and pairwise overlap. Diversity was estimated using the Chao1, ChaoE, Efron-Thisted, Shannon and inverse Simpson indices, and was also estimated on datasets down-sampled to the size of the smallest sample. Repertoire overlap was assessed by strict matching of CDR3 nucleotide sequence, V gene and J gene, and clustering was done by Jaccard-based multidimensional scaling. On average, thymus samples yielded 800,000 or so unique TCRB clonotypes, whereas blood samples yielded around 88,000.

The V and J segments used are TRBV29-1 and TRBJ1-1, with TRBD1 as a weak D call on 5 bases. Sample: thymocytes. The sequence derives from a girl under three years old with a congenital heart defect. Donor details come from another sample of the same person, matched by shared clones. The CDR3 reads as follows: CSGEGIGTEAFF. The DNA is TGCAGCGGGGAGGGGATTGGAACTGAAGCTTTCTTT.